Following are 17 T cell receptor beta chains from one sample sequenced in a study of shared clonotypes between healthy human individuals. TCRdb keeps only in-frame clones here, not all; method: immunoSEQ multiplex PCR. The table shows 1.6 million or so clones, with roughly 96% occurring only once. The sequencing input was naive CD4+ T cells sorted from blood. Subset meaning: CD45RA+ positively selected. These receptor sequences come from a man in his thirties or forties in good health.

J is TRBJ2-7 and V is TRBV9; tentative D call: TRBD2 (6 bases). This CDR3 is built from 14 residues. CDR1 is SGDLS, CDR2 YYNGEE, per germline. V lost 3 bases, J lost 0 bases, and 10 bases lay in between. The CDR3 DNA sequence: TGTGCCAGCAGCGGCCGGGACTTCTCCTACGAGCAGTACTTC. It translates to CASSGRDFSYEQYF.

Here the CDR3 reads CASSLPGQGLETQYF. CDR3 coding DNA: TGTGCCAGCAGCTTGCCAGGACAGGGCCTAGAGACCCAGTACTTC. The chain uses TRBV11-2 and TRBJ2-5; 8 bases are shared with TRBD1. J gave up 4 bases and V 3 bases, and 7 bases lay outside the gene matches. Germline V gene sequence: CDR1 SGHAT, CDR2 FQNNGV. The CDR3 contains 15 residues.

V gene TRBV29-1 combines with J gene TRBJ2-5, with D perhaps assigned TRBD1 or TRBD2 (5 bases each). The length of the CDR3 is 12 residues. Germline loops: CDR1 SQVTM, CDR2 ANQGSEA. V lost 7 bases and J 4 bases, leaving 13 bases between the germline ends. The CDR3 bases are TGCAGCGCAGCACAGGCGGGAGAGACCCAGTACTTC. Its translation is CSAAQAGETQYF.

The CDR3 coding sequence is TGTGCCAGCAGCCAACAGATGAACACTGAAGCTTTCTTT. It yields the protein CASSQQMNTEAFF. The V call is TRBV11-2, the J call TRBJ1-1; no firm D call. From germline, CDR1 is SGHAT and CDR2 FQNNGV. Deletions cut 5 bases from V and 0 bases from J, with 7 bases between. The CDR3 is 13 residues long.

The rearrangement uses TRBV7-9 and TRBJ2-1, with TRBD2 matching over 12 bases. The germline CDR1 and CDR2 sequences are SEHNR and FQNEAQ (reference sequence). The CDR3 spans 17 residues. The V and J ends lost 5 bases and 1 base, in that order; junction bases with no gene match: 6. The CDR3 loop is CASSALAGGGSYNEQFF. CDR3 nucleotides: TGTGCCAGCAGCGCACTAGCGGGAGGAGGGTCCTACAATGAGCAGTTCTTC.

The genes are TRBV2 and TRBJ2-1; a weak D match, TRBD2 (6 bases). V shed 6 bases and J shed 0 bases, with 15 bases lying between them. CDR3 length: 16 amino acids. Germline V gene data show CDR1 as SNHLY and CDR2 as FYNNEI. CDR3 in DNA: TGTGCCAGCAGCCCCACGGTGGGAGGCTCCTACAATGAGCAGTTCTTC. Protein: CASSPTVGGSYNEQFF. The complete variable domain, with remaining parts taken from reference TRBV2 and TRBJ2-1, reads EPEVTQTPSHQVTQMGQEVILRCVPISNHLYFYWYRQILGQKVEFLVSFYNNEISEKSEIFDDQFSVERPDGSNFTLKIRSTKLEDSAMYFCASSPTVGGSYNEQFFGPGTRLTVL.

The CDR3, as DNA: TGCAGCGTTGAAGATCCGGGACGCCTCTATGGCTACACCTTC. This gives the protein CSVEDPGRLYGYTF. The chain uses TRBV29-1 and TRBJ1-2, with D maybe TRBD1 (5 bases). CDR1 and CDR2 (germline): SQVTM, ANQGSEA. The CDR3 is made up of 14 amino acids. V was trimmed by 0 bases and J by 4 bases, leaving 12 bases between them.

Only one count was recorded for this clone. The chain combines TRBV5-1 with TRBJ2-7; possibly TRBD1 or TRBD2 for D (5 bases each). V lost 6 bases, J lost 5 bases, and 21 bases lay in between. CDR3 length equals 15 residues. CDR1 is SGHRS, CDR2 YFSETQ, per germline. The CDR3 loop is CASTSRGGSYHEQYF. The CDR3 DNA reads as TGCGCCAGCACCTCGAGGGGTGGGTCCTATCACGAGCAGTACTTC.

The rearrangement links TRBV15 to TRBJ2-3; possibly TRBD2 for D (5 bases). This CDR3 has 17 amino acids. The germline V gene encodes CDR1 LNHNV and CDR2 YYDKDF (reference sequence). V lost 0 bases to trimming and J lost 1 base, with 14 bases between them. CDR3 sequence (DNA): TGTGCCACCAGCAGAGATGAGGACTTGCCGGGCACAGATACGCAGTATTTT. Translated, it gives CATSRDEDLPGTDTQYF.

J is TRBJ2-5 and V is TRBV5-8; D gene unclear. The CDR3 consists of 13 residues. V lost 4 bases, J lost 3 bases, and 10 bases lay in between. Germline CDR1 SGHTS, CDR2 YDEGEE. DNA of the CDR3: TGTGCCAGCAGCCTCGGGTTGGAAGAGACCCAGTACTTC. Translation: CASSLGLEETQYF. The full variable domain, in which reference TRBV5-8 and TRBJ2-5 provide the parts outside the CDR3, is EAGVTQSPTHLIKTRGQQATLRCSPISGHTSVYWYQQALGLGLQFLLWYDEGEERNRGNFPPRFSGRQFPNYSSELNVNALELEDSALYLCASSLGLEETQYFGPGTRLLVL.

The V gene is TRBV11-3, the J gene TRBJ2-1; D is undetermined. Trimming took off 7 bases at V and 4 bases at J, with 8 bases between the two ends. This CDR3 spans 12 amino acids. Germline V gene data show CDR1 as SGHNT and CDR2 as YENEEA. CDR3 protein: CASTDTYNEQFF. The DNA for the CDR3 is TGTGCCAGCACCGATACTTACAATGAGCAGTTCTTC.

The rearrangement links TRBV18 to TRBJ2-5; 8 bases fit TRBD2. From germline, CDR1 is KGHSH and CDR2 LQKENI. This CDR3 has 14 amino acids. The V segment lost 0 bases and the J segment 3 bases; nucleotides outside the gene matches: 0. The CDR3: CASSPPGLEETQYF. Here the CDR3 DNA reads TGTGCCAGCTCACCACCGGGACTAGAAGAGACCCAGTACTTC.

The genes are TRBV9 and TRBJ2-3; D remains unclear. V was clipped by 4 bases and J by 7 bases, with 19 bases between them. The CDR3 is 15 residues long. Germline CDR1 and CDR2: SGDLS and YYNGEE. This chain's CDR3 is CASSLDLQSPHTQYF. DNA of the CDR3: TGTGCCAGCAGCTTGGACCTGCAGTCCCCGCATACGCAGTATTTT. The whole variable domain, filled in from reference TRBV9 and TRBJ2-3, reads DSGVTQTPKHLITATGQRVTLRCSPRSGDLSVYWYQQSLDQGLQFLIQYYNGEERAKGNILERFSAQQFPDLHSELNLSSLELGDSALYFCASSLDLQSPHTQYFGPGTRLTVL.

Points on this clone: A read error may produce the germline difference seen at one junction end. Written as DNA, the CDR3 is TGTGCTAGCACCCTTGGGACTAGCCCCCTAGAGACCCAGTACTTC. Its translation: CASTLGTSPLETQYF. The J gene is TRBJ2-5, the V gene TRBV7-7; TRBD2 aligns across 9 bases. Germline CDR1 SSHAT, CDR2 FNYEAQ (reference sequence). The CDR3 has 15 residues.

The chain combines TRBV4-1 with TRBJ2-7, with 7 bases lining up with TRBD2. The CDR3 length is 15 residues. J lost 0 bases, V lost 6 bases, and 8 bases had no gene match. From germline, CDR1 is MGHRA and CDR2 YSYEKL. The CDR3 spells CASSLRASGSYEQYF. CDR3 nucleotide sequence: TGCGCCAGCAGTTTAAGGGCTAGCGGCTCCTACGAGCAGTACTTC.

The J gene is TRBJ1-3, the V gene TRBV1; TRBD1, the table's D call, was not compared with the DNA. TRBV1 constitutes a pseudogene. The CDR3 has 16 residues. The CDR3 region has the DNA TGCACCAGCAGCCAAGCAGGGATTGACTCTGGAAACACCATATATTTT. This sequence encodes CTSSQAGIDSGNTIYF.

The count of this clone is one. The DNA for the CDR3 is TGTGCCAGTTGTCCCGGGACCCCGGGCTATGGCTACACCTTC. This sequence encodes CASCPGTPGYGYTF. The chain combines TRBV28 with TRBJ1-2; D is possibly TRBD1 (5 bases). Germline assignment: CDR1 MDHEN and CDR2 SYDVKM. Trimming left V 9 bases short and J 4 bases short, with 18 bases between. The CDR3 length is 14 residues.